This T cell receptor beta chain was recorded in a study of T cells after yellow fever vaccination. Study-wide results and caveats: It was a small share of clonotypes that appeared in both CD4 and CD8 compartments. Weaker, the secondary response had a peak occurring faster, on day 5 versus 15. The study re-detected most primary-vaccination clones after the booster (96% CD4, just over 85% CD8).

The length of the CDR3 is 15 residues. Trimming removed 8 bases at V and 2 bases at J, with 18 bases between. This clonotype was seen a few times. Its antigen is unidentified. Synthesis of TCR cDNA relied on 5'RACE template switching, which attached a universal primer site and UMIs. TCRdb re-derived calls from the 5' RACE reads in MiXCR, one entry per CDR3 protein. This repertoire shows some 300,000 distinct CDR3 sequences, 8.7% found once; its top ten account for about 3.7%. V usage is TRBV12-3 or TRBV12-4 and J usage is TRBJ2-5; no reliable D call. The starting material was CD4+ T cells sorted from PBMCs, obtained 5 days after the yellow fever booster vaccination. The TCR was taken from a man aged 18-30 years who received the YFV17D yellow fever vaccine. The CDR3 sequence is CASRTRVADQETQYF. CDR3 coding DNA: TGTGCCAGCCGAACGCGTGTGGCAGATCAAGAGACCCAGTACTTC.